The 18 T cell receptor beta chains in this list originate from one sample, sequenced in a study of T cells in Graves' hyperthyroidism and ophthalmopathy. RNA transcripts served as the template for amplifying TCR beta CDR3 regions. During a first-round RT-PCR of the TCR CDR3, the HTBI primer set was used. TCRdb analysed the multiplex PCR reads with MiXCR anew, one entry per CDR3 protein. Among hundreds of thousands of distinct CDR3 sequences listed, under 60% were seen once. Sequencing used peripheral blood or thyroid tissue (not recorded which). The receptors come from a woman aged 18 to 35 with Graves' hyperthyroidism.

This clonotype was detected ten times or more. V usage is TRBV2 and J usage is TRBJ2-5; 9 bases match TRBD1. V gave up 3 bases and J gave up 1 base; unmatched junction bases: 3. This CDR3 region has 15 residues. CDR1 and CDR2 (germline): SNHLY, FYNNEI. In DNA form, the CDR3 reads TGTGCCAGCAGTGAGGGACAGGGCGGCCAAGAGACCCAGTACTTC. This sequence encodes CASSEGQGGQETQYF.

This chain connects TRBV7-8 to TRBJ1-6, with TRBD1 identical over 9 bases. Per germline, CDR1 SGHVS and CDR2 FQNEAQ. The CDR3 spans 16 residues. Trimming removed 1 base from V and 7 bases from J; junction bases left unmatched: 5. CDR3 region: CASSLGDRVRNSPLHF. The CDR3, as DNA: TGTGCCAGCAGCTTAGGGGACAGGGTCAGGAATTCACCCCTCCACTTT. Supplemented by reference TRBV7-8 and TRBJ1-6, the full variable domain reads GAGVSQSPRYKVAKRGQDVALRCDPISGHVSLFWYQQALGQGPEFLTYFQNEAQLDKSGLPSDRFFAERPEGSVSTLKIQRTQQEDSAVYLCASSLGDRVRNSPLHFGNGTRLTVT.

The chain carries TRBV13 and TRBJ2-3; TRBD2 might be the D (5 bases). Germline-derived CDR1 and CDR2 are PRHDT and FYEKMQ (reference sequence). The V end lost 5 bases, the J end lost 2 bases, and 17 bases lay between the germline ends. The CDR3 totals 16 residues. The CDR3 nucleotides are TGTGCCAGCAGCAGCTATCGGCTAGCCTTCACAGATACGCAGTATTTT. The encoded protein is CASSSYRLAFTDTQYF.

This clonotype was counted once. The gene calls are TRBV9 and TRBJ2-2, with 7 bases aligning to TRBD1. From germline, CDR1 is SGDLS and CDR2 YYNGEE. The ends lost 6 bases at V and 2 bases at J; junction bases unmatched: 4. This CDR3 contains 14 residues. CDR3 nucleotides: TGTGCCAGCACACGGACAGGCAACACCGGGGAGCTGTTTTTT. This codes for CASTRTGNTGELFF.

The CDR3 DNA follows: TGTGCCAGCAGTGCTCTAGGACTAGCGGACTACGAGCAGTACTTC. Its protein is CASSALGLADYEQYF. This rearrangement joins TRBV25-1 to TRBJ2-7; 10 nucleotides match TRBD2. With V trimmed by 4 bases and J by 3 bases, 6 bases remained unmatched. Per the germline V gene, CDR1 is MGHDK and CDR2 is SYGVNS. This CDR3 contains 15 residues.

This clonotype has only a few counts. This sequence joins TRBV20-1 and TRBJ2-7; tentatively, D is TRBD1 (6 bases). Germline lookup yields CDR1 DFQATT and CDR2 SNEGSKA (reference sequence). The length of the CDR3 is 13 residues. CDR3 residues: CSARDTLSYEQYF. The CDR3, as DNA: TGCAGCGCCCGGGACACCCTCTCCTACGAGCAGTACTTC.

The rearrangement links TRBV29-1 to TRBJ2-7, with 9 bases that match TRBD2. Germline-derived CDR1 and CDR2 are SQVTM and ANQGSEA. The junction had 9 bases not matched to a gene; V was cut back by 7 bases and J by 2 bases. The CDR3 totals 14 residues. CDR3 sequence: CSAETSGRTYEQYF. The CDR3 DNA is TGCAGCGCTGAGACTAGCGGCCGTACCTACGAGCAGTACTTC.

CDR3 coding DNA: TGTGCCAGCAGCTTAGATTTAGGGACTAGCGTGGCCTACGAGCAGTACTTC. Amino acid sequence: CASSLDLGTSVAYEQYF. The V call is TRBV11-2, the J call TRBJ2-7; 10 bases line up with TRBD2. This CDR3 has 17 residues. Germline trimming cut 0 bases from V and 2 bases from J; bases unmatched to any gene: 7. The germline CDR1 and CDR2 sequences are SGHAT and FQNNGV.

V gene TRBV20-1 combines with J gene TRBJ2-5; 14 positions match TRBD2. The CDR3 has 16 amino acids. The junction had 5 bases not matched to a gene; V was cut back by 2 bases and J by 3 bases. The germline CDR1 and CDR2 sequences are DFQATT and SNEGSKA (reference sequence). CDR3 nucleotides: TGCAGTGCTAGAAGACTAGCGGGAGGGTACGAAGAGACCCAGTACTTC. It translates to CSARRLAGGYEETQYF.

V gene TRBV2 combines with J gene TRBJ1-1; possibly TRBD1 for D (5 bases). Looked up from germline, CDR1 is SNHLY and CDR2 is FYNNEI. The V end was cut by 1 base, the J end by 4 bases, with 7 bases between. The CDR3 has 13 amino acids. CDR3 sequence: CASSEGGFTEAFF. CDR3 coding DNA: TGTGCCAGCAGTGAAGGGGGCTTCACTGAAGCTTTCTTT.

This clonotype was counted many times. This rearrangement joins TRBV29-1 to TRBJ1-2, with unresolved D. CDR1 SQVTM and CDR2 ANQGSEA come from the germline V gene. The CDR3 runs 12 residues. V lost 1 base and J 0 bases, leaving 3 bases between the germline ends. The CDR3, as DNA: TGCAGCGTTGAAGCGCCTAACTATGGCTACACCTTC. Residues: CSVEAPNYGYTF.

The V call is TRBV19, the J call TRBJ1-1, with D tentatively TRBD1 (5 bases). V was trimmed by 9 bases and J by 0 bases, leaving 17 bases between them. Germline lookup yields CDR1 LNHDA and CDR2 SQIVND (reference sequence). The CDR3 is 15 residues long. CDR3 region: CASQGLPGLNTEAFF. The CDR3 coding sequence is TGTGCCAGCCAGGGTCTTCCCGGGTTGAACACTGAAGCTTTCTTT.

The chain links TRBV10-3 to TRBJ1-5; tentatively, D is TRBD1 (5 bases). The CDR3 contains 15 residues. Germline CDR1 ENHRY, CDR2 SYGVKD. The V and J ends lost 6 bases and 2 bases respectively, with 14 bases between them. CDR3 sequence reads: CAISRDWGGNQPQHF. The CDR3 nucleotides are TGTGCCATCAGCCGGGACTGGGGGGGCAATCAGCCCCAGCATTTT.

The chain carries TRBV2 and TRBJ2-7; a possible D gene is TRBD1 (5 bases). This CDR3 has 14 residues. V was trimmed by 3 bases and J by 4 bases, leaving 13 bases between them. CDR1 is SNHLY and CDR2 is FYNNEI in the germline V gene. CDR3 bases: TGTGCCAGCAGTGACAGGGAACGTCGGTACGAGCAGTACTTC. As protein: CASSDRERRYEQYF.

The V gene is TRBV20-1, the J gene TRBJ1-3; D remains ambiguous. The germline V gene has CDR1 DFQATT and CDR2 SNEGSKA (reference sequence). The ends were cut back, 5 bases at V and 1 base at J, with 3 bases in the middle. This CDR3 has 11 residues. The CDR3 DNA follows: TGCAGTGCTCGATCTGGAAACACCATATATTTT. It encodes CSARSGNTIYF.

This clonotype was observed a few times. The chain carries TRBV2 and TRBJ2-1; 9 bases align to TRBD2. Looked up from germline, CDR1 is SNHLY and CDR2 is FYNNEI. J was trimmed by 6 bases and V by 1 base; bases with no gene match: 7. This CDR3 spans 16 amino acids. The CDR3 sequence: CASSEGLAGWVNEQFF. DNA of the CDR3: TGTGCCAGCAGTGAAGGGCTAGCGGGATGGGTCAATGAGCAGTTCTTC.

This clonotype was seen a handful of times. The chain employs TRBV19 and TRBJ2-5; a possible D gene is TRBD2 (5 bases). The CDR3 contains 14 residues. Germline CDR1 reads LNHDA; CDR2 reads SQIVND (reference sequence). Trimming removed 2 bases from V and 5 bases from J, with 12 bases in between. CDR3 nucleotide sequence: TGTGCCAGTAGTATAAGCTCCCGGAGGGAGACCCAGTACTTC. It encodes CASSISSRRETQYF.

This clonotype came up a few times. The chain employs TRBV25-1 and TRBJ2-7, with unresolved D. Germline V gives CDR1 MGHDK, CDR2 SYGVNS. V lost 6 bases and J 0 bases, leaving 18 bases between the germline ends. The CDR3 contains 16 residues. CDR3 bases: TGTGCCAGCAGCCAAGTCGGCCAGGACCCCTCCTACGAGCAGTACTTC. Its translation is CASSQVGQDPSYEQYF.